A selection of T cell receptor beta chains follows, all from one sample in a study of post-analysis software for immune sequencing data. Via MiXCR, TCRdb re-called the PCR reads, giving one row per CDR3 protein. The repertoire holds about 770,000 distinct CDR3 sequences, 40% to 55% seen once, with roughly 4.9% in the top ten. The sample comprised blood. These receptors were obtained from a girl under 18 with multiple sclerosis. The CDR3 runs from the conserved cysteine through the conserved F or W. A D gene is named only where the DNA matches it firmly. Expanded clones are given a class, and other clones once, few, many or no size at all.

v_call: TRBV6-6; d_call: NA; cdr3_length: 15; j_call: TRBJ1-4; clone_size: NA; cdr3_aa: CASSYLGGVNEKLFF; cdr3_nt: TGTGCCAGCAGTTACCTGGGGGGCGTAAATGAAAAACTGTTTTTT
v_call: TRBV7-2; d_call: TRBD1; cdr3_length: 17; j_call: TRBJ2-3; clone_size: few; cdr3_aa: CASSLVSTGQSTDTQYF; cdr3_nt: TGTGCCAGCAGCTTAGTCTCTACGGGACAGAGCACAGATACGCAGTATTTT
v_call: TRBV20-1; d_call: NA; cdr3_length: 15; j_call: TRBJ1-5; clone_size: NA; cdr3_aa: CSARDVGPENQPQHF; cdr3_nt: TGCAGTGCTAGAGATGTGGGGCCTGAGAATCAGCCCCAGCATTTT
v_call: TRBV12-3/TRBV12-4; d_call: TRBD2; cdr3_length: 19; j_call: TRBJ2-3; clone_size: NA; cdr3_aa: CASSLSALRASGFTDTQYF; cdr3_nt: TGTGCCAGCAGTTTAAGCGCCCTGAGGGCTAGCGGCTTCACAGATACGCAGTATTTT
v_call: TRBV29-1; d_call: TRBD2; cdr3_length: 16; j_call: TRBJ2-1; clone_size: few; cdr3_aa: CSVEGGTFASYNEQFF; cdr3_nt: TGCAGCGTTGAGGGGGGGACTTTCGCCTCCTACAATGAGCAGTTCTTC
v_call: TRBV7-2; d_call: NA; cdr3_length: 15; j_call: TRBJ2-1; clone_size: few; cdr3_aa: CASSLGQTLYDEQFF; cdr3_nt: TGTGCCAGCAGCTTAGGGCAGACCCTTTACGATGAGCAGTTCTTC
v_call: TRBV7-3; d_call: NA; cdr3_length: 15; j_call: TRBJ1-2; clone_size: NA; cdr3_aa: CASSHPTRFWRGYTF; cdr3_nt: TGTGCCAGTAGCCACCCGACTCGCTTTTGGAGGGGCTACACCTTC
v_call: TRBV10-3; d_call: NA; cdr3_length: 15; j_call: TRBJ2-7; clone_size: NA; cdr3_aa: CAISEQAQTYYEQYF; cdr3_nt: TGTGCCATCAGTGAGCAGGCACAGACATACTACGAGCAGTACTTC
v_call: TRBV10-3; d_call: NA; cdr3_length: 13; j_call: TRBJ2-1; clone_size: NA; cdr3_aa: CATSGTGNNEQFF; cdr3_nt: TGTGCCACCTCCGGGACGGGAAACAATGAGCAGTTCTTC
v_call: TRBV11-2; d_call: NA; cdr3_length: 16; j_call: TRBJ2-1; clone_size: NA; cdr3_aa: CASSLVFRQHHNEQFF; cdr3_nt: TGTGCCAGCAGCTTAGTATTCCGGCAGCATCACAATGAGCAGTTCTTC
v_call: TRBV7-3; d_call: TRBD1; cdr3_length: 13; j_call: TRBJ1-2; clone_size: NA; cdr3_aa: CASSFNRGYGYTF; cdr3_nt: TGTGCCAGCAGCTTCAACAGGGGATATGGCTACACCTTC
v_call: TRBV3-1; d_call: NA; cdr3_length: 14; j_call: TRBJ2-5; clone_size: NA; cdr3_aa: CASSPTAAGETQYF; cdr3_nt: TGTGCCAGCAGCCCTACAGCGGCGGGGGAGACCCAGTACTTC
v_call: TRBV5-1; d_call: NA; cdr3_length: 13; j_call: TRBJ2-3; clone_size: NA; cdr3_aa: CASSLLSEDTQYF; cdr3_nt: TGCGCCAGCAGCTTGCTTTCGGAAGATACGCAGTATTTT
v_call: TRBV3-1; d_call: NA; cdr3_length: 14; j_call: TRBJ2-5; clone_size: NA; cdr3_aa: CASSQGSGPETQYF; cdr3_nt: TGTGCCAGCAGCCAAGGAAGCGGGCCAGAGACCCAGTACTTC
v_call: TRBV10-1; d_call: NA; cdr3_length: 12; j_call: TRBJ2-7; clone_size: NA; cdr3_aa: CASSESTAEQYF; cdr3_nt: TGCGCCAGCAGTGAGTCAACGGCCGAGCAGTACTTC
v_call: TRBV7-9; d_call: NA; cdr3_length: 16; j_call: TRBJ1-1; clone_size: few; cdr3_aa: CASSKRGNSLNTEAFF; cdr3_nt: TGTGCCAGCAGCAAGCGTGGGAACAGCCTGAACACTGAAGCTTTCTTT
v_call: TRBV12-3/TRBV12-4; d_call: TRBD2; cdr3_length: 11; j_call: TRBJ2-1; clone_size: NA; cdr3_aa: CASSSGVEQFF; cdr3_nt: TGTGCCAGCAGTAGCGGGGTTGAGCAGTTCTTC
v_call: TRBV12-3/TRBV12-4; d_call: NA; cdr3_length: 13; j_call: TRBJ1-1; clone_size: many; cdr3_aa: CASSLRENTEAFF; cdr3_nt: TGTGCCAGCAGTTTGAGGGAGAACACTGAAGCTTTCTTT
v_call: TRBV10-3; d_call: TRBD2; cdr3_length: 19; j_call: TRBJ2-7; clone_size: NA; cdr3_aa: CAISESNPFGSGRAYEQYF; cdr3_nt: TGTGCCATCAGTGAGTCGAACCCCTTCGGTAGCGGGAGGGCCTACGAGCAGTACTTC
v_call: TRBV6-5; d_call: TRBD2; cdr3_length: 14; j_call: TRBJ2-2; clone_size: NA; cdr3_aa: CASRGGSSTGELFF; cdr3_nt: TGTGCCAGCAGAGGCGGGAGCTCCACCGGGGAGCTGTTTTTT
v_call: TRBV5-1; d_call: NA; cdr3_length: 13; j_call: TRBJ2-5; clone_size: NA; cdr3_aa: CASSLERGKTQYF; cdr3_nt: TGCGCCAGCAGCTTGGAGAGGGGGAAGACCCAGTACTTC
v_call: TRBV20-1; d_call: NA; cdr3_length: 12; j_call: TRBJ1-5; clone_size: NA; cdr3_aa: CSAGGFNQPQHF; cdr3_nt: TGCAGTGCTGGCGGTTTCAATCAGCCCCAGCATTTT
v_call: TRBV6-4; d_call: TRBD2; cdr3_length: 16; j_call: TRBJ2-1; clone_size: NA; cdr3_aa: CASSLKTSGIFNEQFF; cdr3_nt: TGTGCCAGCAGCCTAAAGACTAGCGGGATCTTCAATGAGCAGTTCTTC
v_call: TRBV12-5; d_call: TRBD1; cdr3_length: 17; j_call: TRBJ1-2; clone_size: NA; cdr3_aa: CASGQTSGQGASYGYTF; cdr3_nt: TGTGCTAGTGGTCAAACCTCCGGACAGGGGGCCAGCTATGGCTACACCTTC
v_call: TRBV20-1; d_call: TRBD2; cdr3_length: 13; j_call: TRBJ2-7; clone_size: NA; cdr3_aa: CSAYSGSSYEQYF; cdr3_nt: TGCAGTGCTTATAGCGGGAGCTCCTACGAGCAGTACTTC
v_call: TRBV29-1; d_call: NA; cdr3_length: 13; j_call: TRBJ1-2; clone_size: few; cdr3_aa: CSVEGSGSYGYTF; cdr3_nt: TGCAGCGTTGAAGGAAGCGGTTCCTATGGCTACACCTTC
v_call: TRBV5-1; d_call: NA; cdr3_length: 15; j_call: TRBJ1-5; clone_size: NA; cdr3_aa: CASSLAGGRDQPQHF; cdr3_nt: TGCGCCAGCAGCTTGGCGGGGGGGCGCGATCAGCCCCAGCATTTT
v_call: TRBV5-6; d_call: NA; cdr3_length: 15; j_call: TRBJ1-5; clone_size: NA; cdr3_aa: CASSSLRGGNQPQHF; cdr3_nt: TGTGCCAGCAGCTCGTTGCGGGGTGGCAATCAGCCCCAGCATTTT
v_call: TRBV20-1; d_call: NA; cdr3_length: 14; j_call: TRBJ1-2; clone_size: few; cdr3_aa: CSAITVRGTYGYTF; cdr3_nt: TGCAGTGCTATCACAGTCAGAGGGACCTATGGCTACACCTTC
v_call: TRBV24-1; d_call: NA; cdr3_length: 15; j_call: TRBJ2-3; clone_size: NA; cdr3_aa: CATSDHRDGTDTQYF; cdr3_nt: TGTGCCACCAGTGATCACAGGGATGGCACAGATACGCAGTATTTT
v_call: TRBV19; d_call: NA; cdr3_length: 14; j_call: TRBJ2-7; clone_size: NA; cdr3_aa: CASSAQDRSYEQYF; cdr3_nt: TGTGCCAGTAGTGCGCAGGACCGCTCCTACGAGCAGTACTTC
v_call: TRBV20-1; d_call: TRBD2; cdr3_length: 14; j_call: TRBJ2-1; clone_size: few; cdr3_aa: CSAPIAGVHNEQFF; cdr3_nt: TGCAGTGCACCGATAGCGGGAGTTCACAATGAGCAGTTCTTC
v_call: TRBV7-9; d_call: TRBD2; cdr3_length: 13; j_call: TRBJ2-7; clone_size: few; cdr3_aa: CASSSRGGYEQYF; cdr3_nt: TGTGCCAGCAGCTCCCGCGGGGGCTACGAGCAGTACTTC
v_call: TRBV5-5; d_call: NA; cdr3_length: 15; j_call: TRBJ1-5; clone_size: NA; cdr3_aa: CASSLVLRGNQPQHF; cdr3_nt: TGTGCCAGCAGCTTGGTTCTTAGAGGCAATCAGCCCCAGCATTTT
v_call: TRBV7-9; d_call: NA; cdr3_length: 14; j_call: TRBJ2-1; clone_size: NA; cdr3_aa: CASSHLGSYNEQFF; cdr3_nt: TGTGCCAGCAGCCACCTTGGCAGCTACAATGAGCAGTTCTTC
v_call: TRBV3-1; d_call: TRBD2; cdr3_length: 17; j_call: TRBJ2-1; clone_size: NA; cdr3_aa: CASSQGSSGRAGDEQFF; cdr3_nt: TGTGCCAGCAGCCAAGGTTCTAGCGGGAGGGCCGGAGATGAGCAGTTCTTC
v_call: TRBV28; d_call: NA; cdr3_length: 14; j_call: TRBJ2-4; clone_size: NA; cdr3_aa: CASSFGGKGNIQYF; cdr3_nt: TGTGCCAGCAGTTTTGGGGGTAAAGGGAACATTCAGTACTTC
v_call: TRBV7-9; d_call: TRBD1; cdr3_length: 13; j_call: TRBJ1-4; clone_size: NA; cdr3_aa: CATSIGGGEKLFF; cdr3_nt: TGTGCCACCTCTATAGGGGGCGGTGAAAAACTGTTTTTT
v_call: TRBV15; d_call: NA; cdr3_length: 12; j_call: TRBJ2-5; clone_size: NA; cdr3_aa: CATSYSEETQYF; cdr3_nt: TGTGCCACCAGCTATAGCGAAGAGACCCAGTACTTC
v_call: TRBV18; d_call: TRBD2; cdr3_length: 14; j_call: TRBJ2-1; clone_size: NA; cdr3_aa: CASSLETSGRGTFF; cdr3_nt: TGTGCCAGCTCACTCGAGACTAGCGGGAGGGGGACGTTCTTC
v_call: TRBV3-1; d_call: TRBD2; cdr3_length: 15; j_call: TRBJ2-1; clone_size: few; cdr3_aa: CASSQDQRGYNEQFF; cdr3_nt: TGTGCCAGCAGCCAAGATCAGCGGGGGTACAATGAGCAGTTCTTC
v_call: TRBV7-3; d_call: TRBD2; cdr3_length: 20; j_call: TRBJ2-1; clone_size: once; cdr3_aa: CASSLRVLEGSGNSYNEQFF; cdr3_nt: TGTGCCAGCAGCTTGAGGGTCTTGGAGGGGAGCGGGAACTCCTACAATGAGCAGTTCTTC
v_call: TRBV30; d_call: TRBD1; cdr3_length: 14; j_call: TRBJ2-5; clone_size: NA; cdr3_aa: CAWSPGTDQETQYF; cdr3_nt: TGTGCCTGGAGCCCCGGGACAGATCAAGAGACCCAGTACTTC
v_call: TRBV20-1; d_call: NA; cdr3_length: 13; j_call: TRBJ2-7; clone_size: NA; cdr3_aa: CSASGREHYEQYF; cdr3_nt: TGCAGTGCTTCGGGACGGGAGCACTACGAGCAGTACTTC
v_call: TRBV6-2/TRBV6-3; d_call: NA; cdr3_length: 15; j_call: TRBJ1-1; clone_size: few; cdr3_aa: CASSPGPIDYTEAFF; cdr3_nt: TGTGCCAGCAGCCCGGGACCGATAGATTACACTGAAGCTTTCTTT
v_call: TRBV5-8; d_call: TRBD1; cdr3_length: 17; j_call: TRBJ2-7; clone_size: NA; cdr3_aa: CASSLAFGTGLSVEQYF; cdr3_nt: TGTGCCAGCAGCTTGGCCTTCGGGACAGGTCTAAGCGTCGAGCAGTACTTC
v_call: TRBV20-1; d_call: NA; cdr3_length: 16; j_call: TRBJ2-5; clone_size: NA; cdr3_aa: CSASGSGAWGMETQYF; cdr3_nt: TGCAGTGCTAGTGGGTCGGGGGCTTGGGGCATGGAGACCCAGTACTTC
v_call: TRBV20-1; d_call: NA; cdr3_length: 14; j_call: TRBJ2-5; clone_size: NA; cdr3_aa: CSARYALREETQYF; cdr3_nt: TGCAGTGCTAGATACGCCCTTCGGGAGGAGACCCAGTACTTC
v_call: TRBV7-8; d_call: NA; cdr3_length: 14; j_call: TRBJ1-4; clone_size: NA; cdr3_aa: CASSLALGNEKLFF; cdr3_nt: TGTGCCAGCAGCTTAGCCTTGGGTAATGAAAAACTGTTTTTT
v_call: TRBV5-1; d_call: NA; cdr3_length: 16; j_call: TRBJ2-7; clone_size: NA; cdr3_aa: CASSLARPATSYEQYF; cdr3_nt: TGCGCCAGCAGCTTGGCGCGGCCCGCTACCTCCTACGAGCAGTACTTC
v_call: TRBV7-8; d_call: NA; cdr3_length: 11; j_call: TRBJ2-3; clone_size: NA; cdr3_aa: CAPSGTDTQYF; cdr3_nt: TGTGCCCCATCGGGGACAGATACGCAGTATTTT
v_call: TRBV5-1; d_call: TRBD2; cdr3_length: 14; j_call: TRBJ2-1; clone_size: NA; cdr3_aa: CASSPDAAGNEQFF; cdr3_nt: TGCGCCAGCAGCCCTGACGCAGCGGGAAATGAGCAGTTCTTC
v_call: TRBV2; d_call: NA; cdr3_length: 13; j_call: TRBJ2-1; clone_size: NA; cdr3_aa: CATSTASYNEQFF; cdr3_nt: TGTGCCACTAGTACAGCTTCCTACAATGAGCAGTTCTTC
v_call: TRBV29-1; d_call: TRBD1; cdr3_length: 17; j_call: TRBJ1-2; clone_size: NA; cdr3_aa: CSVPDNQGDLENYGYTF; cdr3_nt: TGCAGCGTACCTGATAACCAGGGGGATCTCGAAAACTATGGCTACACCTTC
v_call: TRBV29-1; d_call: NA; cdr3_length: 14; j_call: TRBJ2-5; clone_size: NA; cdr3_aa: CSVPSPGRQETQYF; cdr3_nt: TGCAGCGTTCCCTCCCCGGGACGGCAAGAGACCCAGTACTTC
v_call: TRBV4-3; d_call: NA; cdr3_length: 15; j_call: TRBJ2-7; clone_size: NA; cdr3_aa: CASSQGAAGTYEQYF; cdr3_nt: TGCGCCAGCAGCCAAGGGGCTGCGGGCACCTACGAGCAGTACTTC
v_call: TRBV7-9; d_call: TRBD2; cdr3_length: 14; j_call: TRBJ2-5; clone_size: NA; cdr3_aa: CASSLAAGVKEQYF; cdr3_nt: TGTGCCAGCAGCTTAGCGGCGGGAGTGAAAGAGCAGTACTTC
v_call: TRBV7-9; d_call: TRBD1; cdr3_length: 15; j_call: TRBJ2-3; clone_size: NA; cdr3_aa: CASSTTQGRTDTQYF; cdr3_nt: TGTGCCAGCAGCACAACACAGGGGCGCACAGATACGCAGTATTTT
v_call: TRBV5-1; d_call: NA; cdr3_length: 14; j_call: TRBJ2-7; clone_size: NA; cdr3_aa: CASSLRGVLDEQYF; cdr3_nt: TGCGCCAGCAGCTTGCGTGGGGTTTTAGACGAGCAGTACTTC